This entry describes one TCR beta chain. TCRdb keeps only in-frame clones here, not all; method: immunoSEQ multiplex PCR. Of about 220,000 clones listed, roughly 84% were seen once; the top ten hold roughly 2.3%. These data come from a study of blood T cell repertoires in COVID-19. The wider study: Nucleic acid was either cDNA or gDNA, and it came from T cells, B-cell-depleted T cells, or PBMCs.

The sequenced sample consisted of peripheral blood. This sequence was found in an older woman with acute or convalescent COVID-19.

The CDR3 DNA follows: TGTGCCAGCAGCCAAGGACAGCTATACTATGGCTACACCTTC. Residues: CASSQGQLYYGYTF. V is TRBV14 and J is TRBJ1-2; perhaps TRBD1 as D (5 bases). The CDR3 has 14 residues. Germline CDR1 and CDR2: SGHDN and FVKESK. Trimming removed 1 base at V and 3 bases at J, with 9 bases between.